This T cell receptor (beta chain) was retrieved from a study of T cell responses to AZD1222 COVID-19 vaccine. Method: immunoSEQ multiplex PCR; TCRdb's copy keeps in-frame clones and lacks some. The data hold 180,000 or so clones, with around 90% observed a single time. V lost 6 bases and J lost 6; bases outside the gene matches: 7. This CDR3 is 13 amino acids long. This rearrangement joins TRBV12-3 or TRBV12-4 to TRBJ1-2; 7 bases are shared with TRBD1. Material: peripheral blood, obtained on day 0 of AZD1222 vaccination. This TCR was sampled from an adult in good health. Written as DNA, the CDR3 is TGTGCCAGCAGCTCCGACAGGGATCATGGCTACACCTTC. This sequence encodes CASSSDRDHGYTF.